The TCR beta chain described here comes from a study of shared T cell receptors in the human thymus. This CDR3 spans 17 amino acids. V shed 2 bases, J shed 6 bases, and the junction held 14 bases outside the gene matches. The V gene's germline CDR1 is SGHAT and CDR2 FQNNGV. The method was immunoSEQ multiplex PCR; TCRdb's version includes in-frame clones alone and lacks a portion of them. The data contain 700,000 to 750,000 clones, 80% to 90% of them singletons. These data also formed part of another study, on human thymus T cells. That paper notes: Donation was from healthy Finnish infants who were having corrective surgery that addressed congenital heart defects. The thymus tissue came from resections taken during corrective heart surgery. Apparent bias marked the V and J gene usage of thymic and blood repertoires. As related research reported, thymic repertoires overlapped highly among unrelated individuals.

Sequencing was done on a sample of thymocytes. This TCR was recovered from a girl less than two years old with a congenital heart defect. This chain joins TRBV11-2 and TRBJ2-3, with 7 bases aligning to TRBD2. The CDR3 bases are TGTGCCAGCAGCTTAAGTAATAGCGGGCCCCACCGTGATACGCAGTATTTT. Translating gives CASSLSNSGPHRDTQYF.